This T cell receptor beta chain was sequenced in a study of CD8 T cells in Susac syndrome. As concerns this clonotype: Its antigen is as yet unknown.

The authors reverse transcribed 0.5 to 1 ug RNA with random hexamers. TCR beta CDR3 was amplified by immunoSEQ multiplex PCR. This amplification extended across 54 Vbeta and 13 Jbeta segments. TCRdb recomputed calls from the immunoSEQ multiplex PCR reads with MiXCR, one row per CDR3 protein. The sample includes 150,000 to 180,000 distinct CDR3 sequences, about 95% of them seen just once. CDR1 is SGHRS and CDR2 is YFSETQ in the germline V gene. V shed 3 bases and J 3 bases; nucleotides not matched to a gene: 6. There are 15 residues in the CDR3. The CD8+ and CD4+ T cells were isolated magnetically using a negative isolation approach, whereas the TEMRA cells were enriched by FACS. Study observations and caveats: Within Susac syndrome CD4+ T cell repertoires, clonal expansion was not evident. As acknowledged by the study, its TCR sequencing and HLA analysis included a relatively small number of individuals.

The sample taken for sequencing was CD4+ T cells from PBMCs. The V gene is TRBV5-1, the J gene TRBJ2-7; 10 nucleotides line up with TRBD1. The TCR comes from a human donor with Susac syndrome. Here the CDR3 reads CASSYNRDRGYEQYF. CDR3 sequence (DNA): TGCGCCAGCAGCTACAACCGGGACAGGGGCTACGAGCAGTACTTC.